This TCR beta chain is from a study of control samples from healthy donors and cancer patients. V was clipped by 0 bases and J by 8 bases, with 17 bases between them. Germline CDR1 reads SGHRS; CDR2 reads YFSETQ. This CDR3 comprises 15 residues. The data were produced by immunoSEQ multiplex PCR, yet TCRdb's version contains in-frame clones alone and is incomplete. The sample carries about 35,000 clones, roughly 92% recorded once. The specimen was PBMCs. The chain carries TRBV5-1 and TRBJ1-2; D uncertain. This receptor was identified in a man in his forties with colorectal cancer. Here the CDR3 reads CASSLAGNTVSGYTF. DNA for the CDR3: TGCGCCAGCAGCTTGGCGGGAAACACGGTTTCGGGCTACACCTTC.